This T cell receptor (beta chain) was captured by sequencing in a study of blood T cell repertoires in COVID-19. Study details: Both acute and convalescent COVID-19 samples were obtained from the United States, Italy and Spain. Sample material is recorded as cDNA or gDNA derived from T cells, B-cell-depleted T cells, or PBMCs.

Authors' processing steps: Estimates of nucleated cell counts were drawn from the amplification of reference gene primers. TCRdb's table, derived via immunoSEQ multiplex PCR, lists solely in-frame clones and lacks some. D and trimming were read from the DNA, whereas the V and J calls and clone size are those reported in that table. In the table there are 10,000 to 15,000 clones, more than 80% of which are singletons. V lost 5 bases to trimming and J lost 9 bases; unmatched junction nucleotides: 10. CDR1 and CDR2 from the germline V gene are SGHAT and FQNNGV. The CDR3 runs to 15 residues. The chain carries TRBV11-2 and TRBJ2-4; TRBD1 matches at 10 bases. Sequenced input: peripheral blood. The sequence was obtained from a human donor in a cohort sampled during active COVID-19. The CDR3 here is CASSLRQGASGIQYF. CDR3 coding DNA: TGTGCCAGCAGCCTCCGACAGGGGGCAAGTGGCATTCAGTACTTC.